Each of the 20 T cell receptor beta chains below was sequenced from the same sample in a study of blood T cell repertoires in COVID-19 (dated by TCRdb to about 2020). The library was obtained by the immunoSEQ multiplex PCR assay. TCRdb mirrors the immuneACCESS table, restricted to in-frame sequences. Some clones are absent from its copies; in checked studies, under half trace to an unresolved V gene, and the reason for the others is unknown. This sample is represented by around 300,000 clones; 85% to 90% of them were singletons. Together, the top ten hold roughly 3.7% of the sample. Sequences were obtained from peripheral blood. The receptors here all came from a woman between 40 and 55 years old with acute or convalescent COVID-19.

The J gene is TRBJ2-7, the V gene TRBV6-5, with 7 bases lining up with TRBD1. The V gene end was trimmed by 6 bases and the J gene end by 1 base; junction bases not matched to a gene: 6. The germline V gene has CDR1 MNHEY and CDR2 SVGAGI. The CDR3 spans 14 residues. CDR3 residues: CASRDPGQSYEQYV. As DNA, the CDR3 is TGTGCCAGCAGAGACCCGGGACAGTCCTACGAGCAGTACGTC.

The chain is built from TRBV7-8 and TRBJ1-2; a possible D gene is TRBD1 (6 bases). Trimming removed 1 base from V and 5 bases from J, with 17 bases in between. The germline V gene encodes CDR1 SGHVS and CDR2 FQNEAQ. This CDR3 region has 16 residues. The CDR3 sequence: CASSLGSFRGVYGYTF. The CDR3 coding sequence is TGTGCCAGCAGCTTAGGGTCTTTCAGGGGCGTTTATGGCTACACCTTC.

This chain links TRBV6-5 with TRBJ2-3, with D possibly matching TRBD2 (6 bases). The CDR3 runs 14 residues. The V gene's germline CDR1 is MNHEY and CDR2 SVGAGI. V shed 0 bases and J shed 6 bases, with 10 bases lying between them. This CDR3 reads CASSYSASADTQYF. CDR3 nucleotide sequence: TGTGCCAGCAGTTACTCTGCTAGCGCCGATACGCAGTATTTT.

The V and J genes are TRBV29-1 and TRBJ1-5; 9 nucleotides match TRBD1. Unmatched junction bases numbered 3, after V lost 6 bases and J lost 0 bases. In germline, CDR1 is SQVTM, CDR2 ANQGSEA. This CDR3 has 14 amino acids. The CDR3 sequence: CSVGTGNSNQPQHF. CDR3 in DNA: TGCAGCGTGGGGACAGGGAATAGCAATCAGCCCCAGCATTTT.

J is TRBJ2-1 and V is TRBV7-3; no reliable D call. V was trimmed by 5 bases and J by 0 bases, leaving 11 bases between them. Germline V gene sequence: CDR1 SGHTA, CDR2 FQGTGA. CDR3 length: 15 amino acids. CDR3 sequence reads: CASSPLGSSYNEQFF. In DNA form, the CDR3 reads TGTGCCAGCAGCCCCCTCGGTAGCTCCTACAATGAGCAGTTCTTC.

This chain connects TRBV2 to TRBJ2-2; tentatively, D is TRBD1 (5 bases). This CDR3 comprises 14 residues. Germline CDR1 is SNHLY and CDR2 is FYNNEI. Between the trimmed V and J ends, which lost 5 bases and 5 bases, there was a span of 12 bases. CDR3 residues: CASSSRQWTGELFF. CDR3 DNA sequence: TGTGCCAGCAGTAGCCGACAGTGGACCGGGGAGCTGTTTTTT.

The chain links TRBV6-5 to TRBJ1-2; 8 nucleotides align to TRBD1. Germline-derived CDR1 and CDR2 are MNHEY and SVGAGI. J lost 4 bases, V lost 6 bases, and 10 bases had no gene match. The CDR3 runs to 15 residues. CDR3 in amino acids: CASSPRGQGAYGYTF. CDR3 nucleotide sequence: TGTGCCAGCAGCCCGAGAGGACAGGGAGCCTATGGCTACACCTTC.

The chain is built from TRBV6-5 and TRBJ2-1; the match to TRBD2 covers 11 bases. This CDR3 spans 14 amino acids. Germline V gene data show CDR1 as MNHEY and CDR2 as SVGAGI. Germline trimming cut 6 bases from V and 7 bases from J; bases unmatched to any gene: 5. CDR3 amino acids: CASRSSGGKNEQFF. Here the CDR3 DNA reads TGTGCCAGCAGATCTAGCGGGGGGAAGAATGAGCAGTTCTTC.

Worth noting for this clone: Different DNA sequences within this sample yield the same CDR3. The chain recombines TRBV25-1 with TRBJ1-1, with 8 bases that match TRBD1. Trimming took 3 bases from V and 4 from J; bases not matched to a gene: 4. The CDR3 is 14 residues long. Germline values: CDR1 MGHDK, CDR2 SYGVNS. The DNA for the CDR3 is TGTGCCAGCAGTGAGCTCACAGGGGGCACTGAAGCTTTCTTT. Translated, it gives CASSELTGGTEAFF.

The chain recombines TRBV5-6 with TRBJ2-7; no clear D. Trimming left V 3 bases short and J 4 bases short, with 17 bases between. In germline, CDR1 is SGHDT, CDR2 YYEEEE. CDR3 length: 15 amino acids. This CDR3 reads CASSWPPVAGYEQYV. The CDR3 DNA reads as TGTGCCAGCAGCTGGCCCCCCGTCGCCGGGTACGAGCAGTACGTC.

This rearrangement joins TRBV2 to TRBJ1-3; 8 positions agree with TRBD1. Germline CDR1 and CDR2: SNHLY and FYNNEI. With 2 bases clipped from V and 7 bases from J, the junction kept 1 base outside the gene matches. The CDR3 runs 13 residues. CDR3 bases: TGTGCCAGCAGTGAACAGGGGGCTAACACCATATATTTT. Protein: CASSEQGANTIYF.

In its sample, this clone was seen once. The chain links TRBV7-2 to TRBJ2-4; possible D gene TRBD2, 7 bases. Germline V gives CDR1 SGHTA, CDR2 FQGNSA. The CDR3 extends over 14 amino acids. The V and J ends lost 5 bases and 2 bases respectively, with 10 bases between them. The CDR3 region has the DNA TGTGCCAGCAGCCCGGGGGGCCCCAAAAACATTCAGTACTTC. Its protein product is CASSPGGPKNIQYF.

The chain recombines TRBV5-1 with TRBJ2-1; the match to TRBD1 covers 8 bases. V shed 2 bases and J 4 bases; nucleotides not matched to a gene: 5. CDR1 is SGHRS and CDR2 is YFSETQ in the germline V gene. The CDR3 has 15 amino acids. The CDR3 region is CASSFRQGNYNEQFF. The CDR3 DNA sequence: TGCGCCAGCAGCTTCCGACAGGGGAATTACAATGAGCAGTTCTTC.

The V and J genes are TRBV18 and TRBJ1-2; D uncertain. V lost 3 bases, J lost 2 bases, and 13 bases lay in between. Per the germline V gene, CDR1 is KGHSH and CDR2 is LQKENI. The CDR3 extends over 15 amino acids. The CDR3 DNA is TGTGCCAGCTCACCGGGTCGTCAGGTGAACTATGGCTACACCTTC. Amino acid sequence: CASSPGRQVNYGYTF.

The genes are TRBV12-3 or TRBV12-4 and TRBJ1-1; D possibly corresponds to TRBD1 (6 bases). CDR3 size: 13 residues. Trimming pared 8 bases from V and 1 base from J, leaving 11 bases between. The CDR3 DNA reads TGTGCCAGCTTCCCGGACAGGAACACTGAAGCTTTCTTT. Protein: CASFPDRNTEAFF.

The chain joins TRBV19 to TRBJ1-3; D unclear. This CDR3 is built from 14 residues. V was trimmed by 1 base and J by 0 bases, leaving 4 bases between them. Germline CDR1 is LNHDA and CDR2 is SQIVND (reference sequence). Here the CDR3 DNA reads TGTGCCAGTAGTATAGGGCTCTCTGGAAACACCATATATTTT. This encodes CASSIGLSGNTIYF.

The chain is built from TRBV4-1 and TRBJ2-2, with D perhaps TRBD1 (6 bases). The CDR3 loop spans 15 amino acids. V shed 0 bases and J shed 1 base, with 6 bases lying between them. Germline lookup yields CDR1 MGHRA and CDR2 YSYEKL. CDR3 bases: TGCGCCAGCAGCCAAGAACAGGGGAACACCGGGGAGCTGTTTTTT. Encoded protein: CASSQEQGNTGELFF.

This chain's CDR3 is CSVDLSEKLFF. For the CDR3, the DNA is TGCAGCGTTGACCTATCCGAAAAACTGTTTTTT. The chain couples TRBV29-1 to TRBJ1-4; D not certain. CDR3 length equals 11 residues. The germline V gene has CDR1 SQVTM and CDR2 ANQGSEA. The V end lost 3 bases, the J end lost 8 bases, and 7 bases lay between the germline ends.

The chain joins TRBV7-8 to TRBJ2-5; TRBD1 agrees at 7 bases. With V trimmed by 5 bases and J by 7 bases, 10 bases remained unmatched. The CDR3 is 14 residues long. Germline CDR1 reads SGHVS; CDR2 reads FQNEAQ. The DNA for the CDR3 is TGTGCCAGCAGCCTAGGACAGGCGAAAGGGACCCAGTACTTC. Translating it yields CASSLGQAKGTQYF.

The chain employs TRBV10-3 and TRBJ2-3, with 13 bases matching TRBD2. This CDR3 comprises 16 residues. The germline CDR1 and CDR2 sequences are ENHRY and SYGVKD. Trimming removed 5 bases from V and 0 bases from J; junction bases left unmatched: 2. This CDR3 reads CAISPTSGGSTDTQYF. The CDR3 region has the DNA TGTGCCATCAGTCCGACTAGCGGGGGGAGCACAGATACGCAGTATTTT.